This TCR beta chain was identified during a study of PD-1 blockade in classical Hodgkin lymphoma. As for the study in general: A 3 mg/kg intravenous dose of nivolumab was received by patients every 2 weeks.

Measured with immunoSEQ multiplex PCR; TCRdb has only the in-frame clones, and not every one. This sample has 38,000 or so clones, with 69% found just once. This clone was seen only a few times. What it binds is unknown. The sample contains more than one DNA sequence encoding this CDR3. Germline CDR1 is MNHEY and CDR2 is SVGAGI. CDR3 length: 15 residues. The V and J ends lost 0 bases and 0 bases respectively, with 8 bases between them. No patient escaped relapse after autologous stem cell transplantation, and brentuximab vedotin exposure varied. Overall study findings and caveats: Before treatment, TCR diversity in newly diagnosed patients was reportedly lower than in healthy donors. Patients newly diagnosed and complete responders had comparable baseline diversity.

Sequencing was performed on peripheral blood mononuclear cells (PBMCs), taken before the second cycle of nivolumab. The origin of this receptor is a human donor with classical Hodgkin lymphoma. The chain recombines TRBV6-5 with TRBJ1-1; possibly TRBD1 for D (5 bases). Here the CDR3 reads CASSYSTGVNTEAFF. The CDR3 DNA follows: TGTGCCAGCAGTTACTCCACAGGAGTGAACACTGAAGCTTTCTTT.